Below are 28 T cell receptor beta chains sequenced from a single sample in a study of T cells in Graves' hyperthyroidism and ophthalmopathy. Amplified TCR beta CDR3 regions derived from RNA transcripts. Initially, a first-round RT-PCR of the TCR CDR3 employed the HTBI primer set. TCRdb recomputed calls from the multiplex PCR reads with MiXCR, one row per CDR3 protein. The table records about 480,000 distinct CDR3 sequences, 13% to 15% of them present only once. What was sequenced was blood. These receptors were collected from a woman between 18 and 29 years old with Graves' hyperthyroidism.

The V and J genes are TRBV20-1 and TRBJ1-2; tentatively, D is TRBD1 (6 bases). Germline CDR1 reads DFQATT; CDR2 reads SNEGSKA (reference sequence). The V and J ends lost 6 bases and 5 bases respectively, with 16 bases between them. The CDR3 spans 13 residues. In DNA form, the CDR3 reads TGCAGTGCCAAAGAAGGGGGATGGTATGGCTACACCTTC. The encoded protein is CSAKEGGWYGYTF.

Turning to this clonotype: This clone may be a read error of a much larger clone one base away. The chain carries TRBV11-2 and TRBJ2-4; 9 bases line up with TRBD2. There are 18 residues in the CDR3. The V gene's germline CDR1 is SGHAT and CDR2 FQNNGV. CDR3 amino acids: CASSFRSRGGLAKNIQHF. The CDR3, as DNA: TGTGCCAGCAGCTTCCGTAGCAGGGGGGGACTAGCCAAAAACATTCAGCACTTC.

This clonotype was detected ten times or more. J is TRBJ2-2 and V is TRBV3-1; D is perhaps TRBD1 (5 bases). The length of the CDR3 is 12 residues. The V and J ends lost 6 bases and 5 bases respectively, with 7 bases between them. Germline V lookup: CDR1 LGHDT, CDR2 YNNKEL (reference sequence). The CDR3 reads CASSQGTGELFF. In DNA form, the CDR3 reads TGTGCCAGCAGTCAGGGAACCGGGGAGCTGTTTTTT.

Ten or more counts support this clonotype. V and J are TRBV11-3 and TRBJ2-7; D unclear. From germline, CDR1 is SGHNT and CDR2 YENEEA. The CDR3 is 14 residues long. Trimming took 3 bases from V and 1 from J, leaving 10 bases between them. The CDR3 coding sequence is TGTGCCAGCAGCTTTGGGTCCCAATCCTACGAGCAGTACTTC. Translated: CASSFGSQSYEQYF. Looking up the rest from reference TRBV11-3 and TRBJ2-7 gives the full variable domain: EAGVVQSPRYKIIEKKQPVAFWCNPISGHNTLYWYLQNLGQGPELLIRYENEEAVDDSQLPKDRFSAERLKGVDSTLKIQPAELGDSAVYLCASSFGSQSYEQYFGPGTRLTVT.

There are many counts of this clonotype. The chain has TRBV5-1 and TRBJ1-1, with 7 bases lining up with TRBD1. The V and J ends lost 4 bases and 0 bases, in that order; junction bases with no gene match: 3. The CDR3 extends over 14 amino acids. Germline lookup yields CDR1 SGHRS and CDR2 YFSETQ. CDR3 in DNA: TGCGCCAGCAGCAAGGGACAGATGAACACTGAAGCTTTCTTT. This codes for CASSKGQMNTEAFF. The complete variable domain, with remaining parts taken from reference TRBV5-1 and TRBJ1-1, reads KAGVTQTPRYLIKTRGQQVTLSCSPISGHRSVSWYQQTPGQGLQFLFEYFSETQRNKGNFPGRFSGRQFSNSRSEMNVSTLELGDSALYLCASSKGQMNTEAFFGQGTRLTVV.

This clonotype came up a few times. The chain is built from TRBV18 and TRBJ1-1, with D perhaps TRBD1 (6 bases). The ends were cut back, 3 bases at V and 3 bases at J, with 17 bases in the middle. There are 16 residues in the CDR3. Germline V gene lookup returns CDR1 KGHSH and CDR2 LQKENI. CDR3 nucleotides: TGTGCCAGCTCACCCCCGGCGGGGGCGGATGACACTGAAGCTTTCTTT. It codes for CASSPPAGADDTEAFF. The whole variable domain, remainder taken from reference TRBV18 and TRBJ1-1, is NAGVMQNPRHLVRRRGQEARLRCSPMKGHSHVYWYRQLPEEGLKFMVYLQKENIIDESGMPKERFSAEFPKEGPSILRIQQVVRGDSAAYFCASSPPAGADDTEAFFGQGTRLTVV.

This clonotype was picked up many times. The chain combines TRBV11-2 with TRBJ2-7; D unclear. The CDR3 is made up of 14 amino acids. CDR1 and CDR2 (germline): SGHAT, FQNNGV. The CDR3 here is CVSSLDRRSYEQYV. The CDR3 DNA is TGTGTCAGCAGCTTAGATCGGCGTTCCTACGAGCAGTACGTC.

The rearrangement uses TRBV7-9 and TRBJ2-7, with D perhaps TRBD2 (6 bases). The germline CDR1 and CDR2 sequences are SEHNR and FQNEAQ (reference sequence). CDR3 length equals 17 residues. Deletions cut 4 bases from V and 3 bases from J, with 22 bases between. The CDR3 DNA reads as TGTGCCAGCAGCTCTCCCCCCGGTAGCGGAGAGGGCTACGAGCAGTACTTC. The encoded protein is CASSSPPGSGEGYEQYF. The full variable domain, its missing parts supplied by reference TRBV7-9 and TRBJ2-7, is DTGVSQNPRHKITKRGQNVTFRCDPISEHNRLYWYRQTLGQGPEFLTYFQNEAQLEKSRLLSDRFSAERPKGSFSTLEIQRTEQGDSAMYLCASSSPPGSGEGYEQYFGPGTRLTVT.

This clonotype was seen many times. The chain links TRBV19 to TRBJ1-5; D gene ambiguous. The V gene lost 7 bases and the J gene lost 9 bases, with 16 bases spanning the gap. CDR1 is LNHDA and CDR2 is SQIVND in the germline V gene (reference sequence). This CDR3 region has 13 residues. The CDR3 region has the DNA TGTGCCAGTAACGCACGGATGGGGTTGCCCCAGCATTTT. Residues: CASNARMGLPQHF.

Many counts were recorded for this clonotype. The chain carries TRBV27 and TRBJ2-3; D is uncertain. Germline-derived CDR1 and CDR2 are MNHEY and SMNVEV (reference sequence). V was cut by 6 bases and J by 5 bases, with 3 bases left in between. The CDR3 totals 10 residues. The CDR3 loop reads CASRRDTQYF. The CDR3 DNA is TGTGCCAGCAGAAGAGATACGCAGTATTTT.

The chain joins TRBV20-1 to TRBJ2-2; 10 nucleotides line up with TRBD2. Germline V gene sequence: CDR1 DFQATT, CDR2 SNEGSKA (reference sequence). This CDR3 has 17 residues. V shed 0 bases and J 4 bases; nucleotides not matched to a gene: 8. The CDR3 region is CSARDVAGGRVTGELFF. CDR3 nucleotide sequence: TGCAGTGCTAGAGATGTAGCGGGAGGCCGGGTCACCGGGGAGCTGTTTTTT.

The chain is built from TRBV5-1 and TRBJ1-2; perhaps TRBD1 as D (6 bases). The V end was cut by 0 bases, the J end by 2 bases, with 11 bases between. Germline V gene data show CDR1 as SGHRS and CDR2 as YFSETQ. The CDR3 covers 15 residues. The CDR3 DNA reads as TGCGCCAGCAGCTTGGCTCGGGGGACAAACTATGGCTACACCTTC. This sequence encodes CASSLARGTNYGYTF. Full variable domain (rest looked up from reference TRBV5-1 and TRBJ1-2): KAGVTQTPRYLIKTRGQQVTLSCSPISGHRSVSWYQQTPGQGLQFLFEYFSETQRNKGNFPGRFSGRQFSNSRSEMNVSTLELGDSALYLCASSLARGTNYGYTFGSGTRLTVV.

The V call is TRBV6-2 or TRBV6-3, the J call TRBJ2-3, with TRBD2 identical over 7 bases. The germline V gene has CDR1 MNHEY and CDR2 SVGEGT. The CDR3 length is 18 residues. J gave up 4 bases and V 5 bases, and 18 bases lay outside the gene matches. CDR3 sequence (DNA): TGTGCCAGCAGTCCCCAGGGACTAAGGGTGGGTCAGGCAGATACGCAGTATTTT. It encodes CASSPQGLRVGQADTQYF.

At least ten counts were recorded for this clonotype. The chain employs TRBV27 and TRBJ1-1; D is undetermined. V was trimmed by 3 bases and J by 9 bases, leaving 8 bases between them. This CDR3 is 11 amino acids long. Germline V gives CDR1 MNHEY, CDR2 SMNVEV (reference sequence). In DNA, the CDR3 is TGTGCCAGCAGTTTCGGGAGGAAAGCTTTCTTT. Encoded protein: CASSFGRKAFF.

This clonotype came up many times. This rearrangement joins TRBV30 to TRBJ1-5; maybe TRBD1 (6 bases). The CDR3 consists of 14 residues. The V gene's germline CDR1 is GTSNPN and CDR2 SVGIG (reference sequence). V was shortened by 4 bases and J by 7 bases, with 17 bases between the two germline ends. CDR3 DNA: TGTGCCTGGACTTCGGGGGGGGCAGGGCAGCCCCAGCATTTT. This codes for CAWTSGGAGQPQHF.

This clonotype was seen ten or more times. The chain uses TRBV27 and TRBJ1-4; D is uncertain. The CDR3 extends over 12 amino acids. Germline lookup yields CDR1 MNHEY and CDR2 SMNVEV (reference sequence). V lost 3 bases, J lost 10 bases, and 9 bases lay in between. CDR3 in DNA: TGTGCCAGCAGTTTGGGCCTTGGAAAACTGTTTTTT. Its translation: CASSLGLGKLFF.

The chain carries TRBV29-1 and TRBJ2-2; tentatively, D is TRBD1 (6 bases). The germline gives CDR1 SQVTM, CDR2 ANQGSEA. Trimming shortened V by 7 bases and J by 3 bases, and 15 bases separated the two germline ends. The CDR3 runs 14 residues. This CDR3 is CSALGGRDTGELFF. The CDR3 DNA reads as TGCAGCGCCCTAGGGGGTAGGGACACCGGGGAGCTGTTTTTT.

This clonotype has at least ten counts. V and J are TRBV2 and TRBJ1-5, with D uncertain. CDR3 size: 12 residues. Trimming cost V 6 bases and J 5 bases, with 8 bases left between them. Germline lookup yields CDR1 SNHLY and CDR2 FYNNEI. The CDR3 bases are TGTGCCAGCAGGGACGGGCATCAGCCCCAGCATTTT. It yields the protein CASRDGHQPQHF.

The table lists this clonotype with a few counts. The CDR3, as DNA: TGTGCCAGCAGTCAACTCGCGGGGGGGCAGGAGCAGTACGTC. It is translated as CASSQLAGGQEQYV. The rearrangement links TRBV6-1 to TRBJ2-7; 9 nucleotides match TRBD2. The CDR3 has 14 residues. The J segment lost 7 bases and the V segment lost 5 bases, leaving 9 bases of the junction unmatched. Germline values: CDR1 MNHNS, CDR2 SASEGT.

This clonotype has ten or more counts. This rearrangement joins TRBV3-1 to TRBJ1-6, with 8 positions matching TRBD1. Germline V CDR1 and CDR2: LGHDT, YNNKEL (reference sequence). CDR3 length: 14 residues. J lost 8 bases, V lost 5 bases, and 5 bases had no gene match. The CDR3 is CASSYATGDSPLHF. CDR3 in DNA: TGTGCCAGCAGCTACGCGACAGGGGATTCACCCCTCCACTTT.

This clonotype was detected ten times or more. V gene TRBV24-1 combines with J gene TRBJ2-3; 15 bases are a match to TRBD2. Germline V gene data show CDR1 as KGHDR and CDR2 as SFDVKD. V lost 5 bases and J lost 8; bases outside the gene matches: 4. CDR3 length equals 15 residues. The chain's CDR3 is CATSVGLAGGGTQYF. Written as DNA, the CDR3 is TGTGCCACCAGTGTGGGACTAGCGGGGGGTGGTACGCAGTATTTT.

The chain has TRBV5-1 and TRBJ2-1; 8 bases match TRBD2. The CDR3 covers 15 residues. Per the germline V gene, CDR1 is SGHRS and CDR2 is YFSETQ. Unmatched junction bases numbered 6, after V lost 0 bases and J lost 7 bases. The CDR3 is CASSLAAGGLNEQFF. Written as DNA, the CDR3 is TGCGCCAGCAGCTTGGCGGCGGGAGGATTAAATGAGCAGTTCTTC. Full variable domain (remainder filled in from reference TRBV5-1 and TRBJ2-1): KAGVTQTPRYLIKTRGQQVTLSCSPISGHRSVSWYQQTPGQGLQFLFEYFSETQRNKGNFPGRFSGRQFSNSRSEMNVSTLELGDSALYLCASSLAAGGLNEQFFGPGTRLTVL.

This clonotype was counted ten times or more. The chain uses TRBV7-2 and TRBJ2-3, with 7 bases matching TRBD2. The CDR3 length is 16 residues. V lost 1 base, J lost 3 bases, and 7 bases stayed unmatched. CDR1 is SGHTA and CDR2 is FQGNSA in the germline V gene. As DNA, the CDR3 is TGTGCCAGCAGCTTAGTCCTTCGCGGGGGTACAGATACGCAGTATTTT. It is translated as CASSLVLRGGTDTQYF.

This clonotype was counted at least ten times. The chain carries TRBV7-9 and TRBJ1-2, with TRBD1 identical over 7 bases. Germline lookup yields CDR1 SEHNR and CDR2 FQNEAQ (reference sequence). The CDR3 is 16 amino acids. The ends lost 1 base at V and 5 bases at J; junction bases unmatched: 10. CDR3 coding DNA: TGTGCCAGCAGCTTAGTAAGGGGGCAGCGAATATATGGCTACACCTTC. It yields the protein CASSLVRGQRIYGYTF.

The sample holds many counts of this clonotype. CDR3 nucleotides: TGTGCCAGCAAAGGGGGGACTGAAGCTTTCTTT. The encoded protein is CASKGGTEAFF. This chain connects TRBV6-1 to TRBJ1-1; D possibly corresponds to TRBD1 (6 bases). Germline CDR1 and CDR2: MNHNS and SASEGT. This CDR3 spans 11 amino acids. Trimming removed 7 bases from V and 5 bases from J, with 8 bases in between.

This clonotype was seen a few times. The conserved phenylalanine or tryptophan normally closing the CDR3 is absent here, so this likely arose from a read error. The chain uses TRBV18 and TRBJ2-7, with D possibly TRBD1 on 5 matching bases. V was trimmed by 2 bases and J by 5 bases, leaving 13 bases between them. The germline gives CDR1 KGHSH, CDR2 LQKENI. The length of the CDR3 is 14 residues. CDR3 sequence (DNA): TGTGCCAGCTCACCAACTCAGGGTAGCCACGAGCAGTACCTC. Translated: CASSPTQGSHEQYL.

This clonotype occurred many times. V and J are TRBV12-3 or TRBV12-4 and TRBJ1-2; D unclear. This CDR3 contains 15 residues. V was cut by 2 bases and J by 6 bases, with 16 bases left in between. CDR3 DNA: TGTGCCAGCAGTTTATATGATGCGGCTAATGATGGCTACACCTTC. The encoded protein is CASSLYDAANDGYTF.

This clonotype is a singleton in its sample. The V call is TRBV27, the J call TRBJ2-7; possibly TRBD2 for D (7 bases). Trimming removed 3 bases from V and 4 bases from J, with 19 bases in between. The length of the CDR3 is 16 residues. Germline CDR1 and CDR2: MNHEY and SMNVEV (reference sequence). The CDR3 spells CASSLEGGRIPYEQYV. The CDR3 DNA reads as TGTGCCAGCAGTTTGGAGGGGGGGCGGATTCCATACGAGCAGTACGTC.